What follows is one T cell receptor (beta chain) and its context. Its specificity is unknown. This may come from a read error, since a much larger clone is one base off. TCR beta cDNA was made from 450 to 550 ng total RNA with a constant-region primer. Library construction for TCR beta comprised three nested multiplex PCR rounds performed with slightly modified ARM-PCR. TRBV1-TRBV30 forward and Cbeta reverse primers drove the first two approximately 10-cycle rounds. TCRdb fed the multiplex PCR reads into MiXCR, producing one record per CDR3 protein. The sample shows roughly 86,000 distinct CDR3 sequences, 55% to 75% of them seen only once. This sample was included in a study of tumor-infiltrating lymphocytes in primary liver carcinoma. As for the study in general: T1-T3 N0M0 was the stage of the tumors, which were roughly 4 to 11 cm across. Whole-study results and caveats: Blood fell significantly below tumors in its top-250-clone fraction (p = 0.039). The overlap of tumor-adjacent and tumor-blood pairs was smaller than that of tumor region pairs.

The study co-extracted DNA and RNA from around 20-30 mg of unsorted bulk tissue. Surgical resection served as treatment for the primary liver carcinoma of these patients. Germline-derived CDR1 and CDR2 are MRHNA and SNTAGT. The CDR3 loop spans 14 amino acids. V lost 4 bases to trimming and J lost 3 bases, with 9 bases between them. The rearrangement uses TRBV6-4 and TRBJ2-2, with a weak D call TRBD2 (5 bases). This receptor was taken from a man in his forties with primary liver carcinoma and hepatitis B virus infection. Sample: tumor-adjacent normal liver tissue. The CDR3 is CASSVVGDTGELFF. CDR3 nucleotides: TGTGCCAGCAGTGTAGTGGGAGACACCGGGGAGCTGTTTTTT.